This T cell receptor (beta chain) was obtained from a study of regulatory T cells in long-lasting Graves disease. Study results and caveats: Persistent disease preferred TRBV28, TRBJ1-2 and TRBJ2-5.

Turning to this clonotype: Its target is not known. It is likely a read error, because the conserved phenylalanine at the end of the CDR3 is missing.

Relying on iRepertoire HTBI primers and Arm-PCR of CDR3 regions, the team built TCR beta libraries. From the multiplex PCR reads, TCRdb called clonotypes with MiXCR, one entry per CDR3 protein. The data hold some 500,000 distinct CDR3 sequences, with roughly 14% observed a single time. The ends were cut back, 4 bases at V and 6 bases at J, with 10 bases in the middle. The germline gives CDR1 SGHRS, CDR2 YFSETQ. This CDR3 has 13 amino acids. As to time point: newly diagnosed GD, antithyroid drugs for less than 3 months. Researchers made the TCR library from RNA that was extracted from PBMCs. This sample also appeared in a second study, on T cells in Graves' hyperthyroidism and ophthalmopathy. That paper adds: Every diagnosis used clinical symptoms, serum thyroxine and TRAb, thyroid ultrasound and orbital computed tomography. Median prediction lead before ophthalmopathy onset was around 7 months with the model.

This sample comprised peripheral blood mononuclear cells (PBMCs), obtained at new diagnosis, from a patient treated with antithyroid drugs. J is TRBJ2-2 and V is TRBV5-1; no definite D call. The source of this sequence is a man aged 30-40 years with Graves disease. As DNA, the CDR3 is TGCGCCAGCAGCCTACCCACCCCCGGGGAGCTGTTTTCT. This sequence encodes CASSLPTPGELFS.